A single sample is the source of the 22 T cell receptor beta chains below, sequenced in a study of T-cell reconstitution after alpha-beta-depleted transplantation in children (dated by TCRdb to the mid-2010s). Library creation used PCR. The listed sequencing device is Illumina HiSeq 2500. TCR libraries were prepared with molecular barcoding, using unique molecular identifiers to normalize TCRbeta repertoire quantification. TCRdb reanalyzed the raw reads on its own, using fastp at Q25 for trimming and MiXCR for clone calling, and kept in-frame beta chains. Entries that share a CDR3 protein sequence are merged under the most common genes and DNA. The sample includes some 500,000 distinct CDR3 sequences, with around a third observed a single time. About 2.3% of the sample lies in the top ten. The specimen comprised PBMCs from the stem cell graft donor, sampled from the stem cell graft. The receptors originated from a human donor who donated a stem cell graft to a child with aplastic anemia.

This clonotype came up once. The rearrangement uses TRBV5-1 and TRBJ2-7; D might be TRBD2 (6 bases). The V end was cut by 0 bases, the J end by 3 bases, with 13 bases between. The CDR3 contains 15 residues. Per germline, CDR1 SGHRS and CDR2 YFSETQ. In nucleotides, the CDR3 is TGCGCCAGCAGCTTGGTGGCGGGAAAGGGCTACGAGCAGTACTTC. Encoded protein: CASSLVAGKGYEQYF.

The chain carries TRBV5-5 and TRBJ2-7; 7 nucleotides align to TRBD2. Germline trimming cut 4 bases from V and 5 bases from J; bases unmatched to any gene: 9. The V gene's germline CDR1 is SGHKS and CDR2 YYEKEE (reference sequence). The CDR3 is 14 amino acids. This CDR3 reads CASSKTAGIHEQYV. The CDR3 DNA follows: TGTGCCAGCAGCAAAACAGCGGGGATCCACGAGCAGTACGTC.

The chain carries TRBV6-2 or TRBV6-3 and TRBJ1-1; D is perhaps TRBD1 (5 bases). From germline, CDR1 is MNHEY and CDR2 SVGEGT. V lost 2 bases to trimming and J lost 1 base, with 14 bases between them. The CDR3 length is 16 residues. CDR3 in DNA: TGTGCCAGCAGTTACGTTGGGACCCCCCGGAACACTGAAGCTTTCTTT. Its translation: CASSYVGTPRNTEAFF.

This chain joins TRBV18 and TRBJ1-6; D is possibly TRBD1 (6 bases). CDR1 and CDR2 from the germline V gene are KGHSH and LQKENI. The CDR3 totals 15 residues. Trimming cost V 1 base and J 8 bases, with 12 bases left between them. DNA for the CDR3: TGTGCCAGCTCACCACGTTCCGGGGGCGATTCACCCCTCCACTTT. It encodes CASSPRSGGDSPLHF.

This clonotype has just a few counts. V usage is TRBV20-1 and J usage is TRBJ1-1; possibly TRBD1 for D (5 bases). Germline loops: CDR1 DFQATT, CDR2 SNEGSKA (reference sequence). The CDR3 extends over 14 amino acids. CDR3 loop: CRSTLAGRSTEAFF. DNA for the CDR3: TGCAGATCTACGCTGGCAGGGAGAAGCACTGAAGCTTTCTTT.

The CDR3 region has the DNA TGCGCCAGCAGCGCCCTAGCGCAGAACACCGGGGAGCTGTTTTTT. Translated, it gives CASSALAQNTGELFF. The J gene is TRBJ2-2, the V gene TRBV5-1, with D maybe TRBD2 (6 bases). Trimming stripped 4 bases from V and 1 base from J, with 11 bases between. CDR1 and CDR2 (germline): SGHRS, YFSETQ. The CDR3 totals 15 residues.

This rearrangement joins TRBV7-6 to TRBJ2-7, with D unclear. This CDR3 region has 13 residues. Trimming pared 1 base from V and 11 bases from J, leaving 15 bases between. Per germline, CDR1 SGHVS and CDR2 FNYEAQ. CDR3 amino acids: CASSLESSTAKYV. DNA for the CDR3: TGTGCCAGCAGCTTAGAATCCTCGACCGCGAAGTACGTC.

This clonotype came up a few times. The rearrangement uses TRBV6-5 and TRBJ2-2, with D perhaps TRBD1 (6 bases). Germline values: CDR1 MNHEY, CDR2 SVGAGI. CDR3 length equals 16 residues. V shed 4 bases and J shed 6 bases, with 18 bases lying between them. CDR3 DNA sequence: TGTGCCAGCAGTTCTCCCCTTCCGACAGGCCCCGGGGAGCTGTTTTTT. Translating it yields CASSSPLPTGPGELFF.

The chain carries TRBV5-1 and TRBJ2-2; maybe TRBD1 (6 bases). The CDR3 covers 15 residues. V was pared by 5 bases and J by 0 bases, with 11 bases between. CDR1 SGHRS and CDR2 YFSETQ come from the germline V gene. The CDR3: CASRLGQPNTGELFF. For the CDR3, the DNA is TGCGCCAGCAGACTGGGACAACCGAACACCGGGGAGCTGTTTTTT.

This chain links TRBV5-1 with TRBJ1-1; no clear D. V shed 0 bases and J shed 2 bases, with 14 bases lying between them. Germline-derived CDR1 and CDR2 are SGHRS and YFSETQ. This CDR3 contains 16 residues. As DNA, the CDR3 is TGCGCCAGCAGCTTGGCCGTGGATTCCCCCAACACTGAAGCTTTCTTT. Its protein is CASSLAVDSPNTEAFF.

The CDR3 region has the DNA TGTGCCAGCACCATCCTCTCGGGACTAGCGGGGGACAATGAGCAGTTCTTC. It translates to CASTILSGLAGDNEQFF. V is TRBV28 and J is TRBJ2-1, with TRBD2 matching 14 bases. Germline-derived CDR1 and CDR2 are MDHEN and SYDVKM. The J segment lost 5 bases and the V segment lost 7 bases, leaving 10 bases of the junction unmatched. The CDR3 consists of 17 residues.

Only a few counts were recorded for this clonotype. The CDR3 protein is CATSDSLAGRYNEQFF. In DNA, the CDR3 is TGTGCCACCAGTGACTCTCTAGCGGGCCGCTACAATGAGCAGTTCTTC. The chain couples TRBV24-1 to TRBJ2-1, with 8 bases fitting TRBD2. CDR1 and CDR2 from the germline V gene are KGHDR and SFDVKD. CDR3 length: 16 amino acids. With V trimmed by 4 bases and J by 3 bases, 7 bases remained unmatched.

This clonotype was counted only a few times. The rearrangement uses TRBV20-1 and TRBJ2-2; the D gene could be TRBD1 or TRBD2 (7 bases each). The CDR3 is 13 residues long. V lost 3 bases and J 5 bases, leaving 10 bases between the germline ends. Germline lookup yields CDR1 DFQATT and CDR2 SNEGSKA (reference sequence). CDR3 DNA: TGCAGTGCTAGCAGGGGGGGGACCGGGGAGCTGTTTTTT. It specifies CSASRGGTGELFF.

The chain recombines TRBV2 with TRBJ2-1; 12 bases are shared with TRBD2. There are 17 residues in the CDR3. V was pared by 0 bases and J by 6 bases, with 6 bases of the junction left unmatched. CDR1 is SNHLY, CDR2 FYNNEI, per germline. The CDR3 DNA is TGTGCCAGCAGTGAAGCGCTTCTGGGACTAGCGGGCAATGAGCAGTTCTTC. Translated, it gives CASSEALLGLAGNEQFF. Supplemented by reference TRBV2 and TRBJ2-1, the full variable domain reads EPEVTQTPSHQVTQMGQEVILRCVPISNHLYFYWYRQILGQKVEFLVSFYNNEISEKSEIFDDQFSVERPDGSNFTLKIRSTKLEDSAMYFCASSEALLGLAGNEQFFGPGTRLTVL.

The chain recombines TRBV28 with TRBJ2-5, with TRBD1 matching over 8 bases. The junction had 5 bases not matched to a gene; V was cut back by 1 base and J by 4 bases. The CDR3 consists of 15 residues. From germline, CDR1 is MDHEN and CDR2 SYDVKM. The CDR3 region is CASSLLDRVTETQYF. In nucleotides, the CDR3 is TGTGCCAGCAGTTTATTGGACAGGGTGACAGAGACCCAGTACTTC. Together with reference TRBV28 and TRBJ2-5, the CDR3 gives the full variable domain: DVKVTQSSRYLVKRTGEKVFLECVQDMDHENMFWYRQDPGLGLRLIYFSYDVKMKEKGDIPEGYSVSREKKERFSLILESASTNQTSMYLCASSLLDRVTETQYFGPGTRLLVL.

This clonotype has only a few counts. The chain combines TRBV15 with TRBJ2-7; a possible D gene is TRBD2 (7 bases). Trimming pared 0 bases from V and 2 bases from J, leaving 14 bases between. The CDR3 has 16 amino acids. Germline V gene lookup returns CDR1 LNHNV and CDR2 YYDKDF (reference sequence). CDR3 loop: CATSRDLGGAPYEQYF. The DNA for the CDR3 is TGTGCCACCAGCAGAGATCTTGGGGGGGCACCCTACGAGCAGTACTTC.

This clonotype was detected once. V usage is TRBV19 and J usage is TRBJ2-1, with 10 bases that match TRBD2. The germline V gene encodes CDR1 LNHDA and CDR2 SQIVND (reference sequence). J was trimmed by 9 bases and V by 10 bases; bases with no gene match: 9. This CDR3 is 13 amino acids long. Written as DNA, the CDR3 is TGTGCCACCCAAGTAGCGGGAGGCCGTGAGCAGTTCTTC. It yields the protein CATQVAGGREQFF.

V gene TRBV20-1 combines with J gene TRBJ2-3; 8 bases align to TRBD2. Trimming removed 6 bases from V and 2 bases from J; junction bases left unmatched: 10. Germline CDR1 DFQATT, CDR2 SNEGSKA (reference sequence). This CDR3 is built from 15 residues. The CDR3 reads CSAPRVSGDTDTQYF. The DNA of the CDR3 is TGCAGTGCACCGCGTGTTAGCGGGGACACAGATACGCAGTATTTT.

This chain uses TRBV20-1 with TRBJ1-2; D not resolved. The CDR3 is made up of 13 amino acids. The V gene lost 0 bases and the J gene lost 2 bases, with 7 bases spanning the gap. Germline-derived CDR1 and CDR2 are DFQATT and SNEGSKA (reference sequence). CDR3 sequence reads: CSARDGTNYGYTF. The DNA for the CDR3 is TGCAGTGCTAGAGATGGAACGAACTATGGCTACACCTTC.

This sequence joins TRBV27 and TRBJ2-3; 12 positions agree with TRBD2. CDR3 size: 21 residues. V trimming: 5 bases; J trimming: 3 bases; junction bases outside the gene matches: 21. Per germline, CDR1 MNHEY and CDR2 SMNVEV (reference sequence). The CDR3 spells CASSPSQEPSGRAIGTDTQYF. The CDR3 DNA reads TGTGCCAGCAGTCCCTCGCAAGAACCTAGCGGGAGGGCCATCGGGACAGATACGCAGTATTTT.

V gene TRBV7-2 combines with J gene TRBJ2-3; the D gene is possibly TRBD2 (6 bases). This CDR3 spans 14 amino acids. Germline V gene sequence: CDR1 SGHTA, CDR2 FQGNSA. V lost 1 base and J lost 6, with 11 bases in between. The CDR3 loop is CASSLVRAGDTQYF. The CDR3 region has the DNA TGTGCCAGCAGCTTAGTGAGGGCGGGGGATACGCAGTATTTT.

The chain combines TRBV20-1 with TRBJ1-6, with TRBD1 as a possible D gene (5 bases). Germline values: CDR1 DFQATT, CDR2 SNEGSKA (reference sequence). The V and J ends lost 0 bases and 10 bases respectively, with 13 bases between them. CDR3 length: 14 amino acids. CDR3 coding DNA: TGCAGTGCTAGAGATCCAGGGTCATACTCACCCCTCCACTTT. Its protein product is CSARDPGSYSPLHF.